This TCR beta chain was observed in a study of cytomegalovirus exposure and HLA in healthy donors. Study findings and constraints: TCR beta sequences reportedly predicted the HLA-A and HLA-B alleles of most subjects accurately. Cytomegalovirus status was reportedly diagnosed by the classifier with high specificity and sensitivity.

Only a few counts were recorded for this clone. As yet, its antigen is unknown. The PCR employed 60 Vbeta primers together with 13 Jbeta primers. Sequencing used immunoSEQ multiplex PCR; TCRdb keeps in-frame clones, though not all of them. This sample has roughly 86,000 clones, with about 79% found just once. The trim removed 4 bases at V and 3 bases at J, leaving 11 bases unmatched. The CDR3 loop spans 17 amino acids. Germline CDR1 reads ENHRY; CDR2 reads SYGVKD. The V call is TRBV10-3, the J call TRBJ1-1; 10 nucleotides line up with TRBD1. Sequenced material: PBMCs. The source is a female donor in good health and CMV-seronegative. The CDR3: CAISGEGTGDRDTEAFF. CDR3 DNA: TGTGCCATCAGTGGAGAAGGGACAGGGGATAGGGACACTGAAGCTTTCTTT.